The text below deals with one T cell receptor (beta chain). CDR1 LNHDA and CDR2 SQIVND come from the germline V gene (reference sequence). J lost 4 bases, V lost 5 bases, and 8 bases had no gene match. This CDR3 contains 14 residues. Data came from immunoSEQ multiplex PCR; TCRdb stores just in-frame clones and leaves some out. The data contain 150,000 to 200,000 clones, around 86% of them singletons. The data derive from a study of blood T cell repertoires in COVID-19. The rearrangement uses TRBV19 and TRBJ2-7; 7 bases match TRBD2. The TCR originated in a woman in her seventies with COVID-19, enrolled during active disease. The material sequenced was peripheral blood. CDR3 sequence (DNA): TGTGCCAGTAGTGAGGGCGGGAGCGAGTACGAGCAGTACTTC. It specifies CASSEGGSEYEQYF.